This TCR beta chain was captured in a study of cytomegalovirus exposure and HLA in healthy donors. PCR used 60 Vbeta primers and 13 Jbeta primers. Generated by immunoSEQ multiplex PCR, the TCRdb table keeps only in-frame clones and is missing some. This table has about 190,000 clones, about 81% appearing once. This CDR3 is built from 15 residues. V lost 5 bases and J lost 6; bases outside the gene matches: 12. Germline values: CDR1 GTSNPN, CDR2 SVGIG (reference sequence). The sample was PBMCs. This clonotype originated in a man in his late teens or twenties in good health and CMV-seronegative. The J gene is TRBJ2-7, the V gene TRBV30, with TRBD1 identical over 11 bases. The CDR3 sequence is CAWALTGTGGGEQYF. In nucleotides, the CDR3 is TGTGCCTGGGCACTCACCGGGACAGGGGGAGGCGAGCAGTACTTC.